The present TCR beta chain was sequenced within a study of identical twins. Study-wide findings and caveats: Twins shared out-of-frame alpha sequences with excess low generation probability. Out-of-frame beta sequences exhibited a weaker degree of excess twin sharing.

A universal primer site arose from template switching, and cDNA bore unique molecular identifiers. TCRdb recomputed calls from the 5' RACE reads with MiXCR, one row per CDR3 protein. The sample includes about 290,000 distinct CDR3 sequences, roughly 8.6% seen only once; the top ten take approximately 7%. Germline V gene sequence: CDR1 MRHNA, CDR2 SNTAGT. The CDR3 consists of 16 residues. V gave up 6 bases and J gave up 2 bases, with 17 bases separating them. The table lists this clonotype with many counts. Its antigen is unknown. This sample was shared with a second study, whose subject was yellow fever vaccine responses in identical twins. From that report: As reported, the vaccine T cell response of twins seemed partly convergent and partly personalized.

The chain carries TRBV6-4 and TRBJ2-1; D possibly corresponds to TRBD2 (6 bases). The sequencing input was CD8+ T cells sorted from blood. The source of this sequence is a woman aged 18-29 years in good health. Here the CDR3 DNA reads TGTGCCAGCAGAGGACTATCTTCTAGTACCTACAATGAGCAGTTCTTC. Its protein product is CASRGLSSSTYNEQFF.